These T cell receptor beta chains were read from a single sample in a study of shared clonotypes between healthy human individuals. Only in-frame clones appear in the TCRdb table, and some are missing; sequencing was by immunoSEQ multiplex PCR. Of under 750,000 clones in the sample, approximately 72% are singletons; the top ten hold about 1.7%. Sequencing input: memory CD4+ T cells sorted from blood. These receptors were taken from a woman between 25 and 40 years old in good health. Both conserved end residues are part of each CDR3. Each record gives: D gene, J gene, V gene, clone size, CDR3 protein, CDR3 DNA. A D gene is named only where the DNA matches it firmly. Clone size is given for some rows only: seen once, a few or many times, or a class if the clone is expanded.

>TRBD1|TRBJ1-2|TRBV5-8|NA
CASSHSGTGGWYGYTF
TGTGCCAGCAGCCATTCTGGGACAGGAGGGTGGTATGGCTACACCTTC
>TRBD1|TRBJ2-5|TRBV4-1|NA
CASSQERPGQGLLGKETQYF
TGCGCCAGCAGCCAAGAACGACCGGGACAGGGACTCTTGGGCAAAGAGACCCAGTACTTC
>NA|TRBJ2-5|TRBV7-8|NA
CASSSERIGTQYF
TGTGCCAGCAGCTCCGAGCGGATTGGGACCCAGTACTTC
>NA|TRBJ2-6|TRBV10-3|few
CAISARSGANVLTF
TGTGCCATCAGTGCACGATCTGGGGCCAACGTCCTGACTTTC
>NA|TRBJ2-3|TRBV19|NA
CASSRQFRTDTQYF
TGTGCCAGTAGTCGACAGTTTCGCACAGATACGCAGTATTTT
>TRBD2|TRBJ2-5|TRBV5-3|NA
CARSCGGRRETQYF
TGTGCCAGAAGTTGCGGGGGGAGGAGAGAGACCCAGTACTTC
>NA|TRBJ2-3|TRBV7-3|NA
CASSISRGVSTDTQYF
TGTGCCAGCAGCATATCGAGAGGCGTGAGCACAGATACGCAGTATTTT
>TRBD1|TRBJ1-2|TRBV6-1|once
CASSRDRVAGYTF
TGTGCCAGCAGTAGGGACAGGGTAGCTGGCTACACCTTC
>NA|TRBJ1-1|TRBV6-6|NA
CASGYRVNTEAFF
TGTGCCAGCGGATACAGGGTGAACACTGAAGCTTTCTTT
>NA|TRBJ2-1|TRBV18|NA
CASSFIARQVYNEQFF
TGTGCCAGCTCATTTATCGCTCGACAGGTTTACAATGAGCAGTTCTTC
>NA|TRBJ1-5|TRBV19|NA
CASTGYSNQPQHF
TGTGCCAGTACGGGGTATAGCAATCAGCCCCAGCATTTT
>TRBD2|TRBJ2-5|TRBV7-3|NA
CASSFVTGGETQYF
TGTGCCAGCAGCTTTGTAACGGGAGGAGAGACCCAGTACTTC
>TRBD2|TRBJ2-1|TRBV5-5|NA
CASSLTSGRTHEQFF
TGTGCCAGCAGCCTCACTAGCGGGAGGACACATGAGCAGTTCTTC
>TRBD2|TRBJ2-7|TRBV27|NA
CASRTSGNEQYF
TGTGCCAGCAGGACTAGCGGGAACGAGCAGTACTTC
>TRBD1|TRBJ2-5|TRBV19|NA
CASSMGTGGRETQYF
TGTGCCAGTAGTATGGGGACAGGGGGAAGAGAGACCCAGTACTTC
>TRBD1|TRBJ1-5|TRBV19|NA
CASSMLRTGGIYQPQHF
TGTGCCAGTAGTATGCTGAGGACAGGGGGAATCTATCAGCCCCAGCATTTT
>TRBD1|TRBJ1-2|TRBV19|NA
CATGRDRRYGYTF
TGTGCCACCGGCAGGGACAGACGATATGGCTACACCTTC
>NA|TRBJ1-2|TRBV30|NA
CAWRDRSPGGGYTF
TGTGCCTGGAGGGACAGATCGCCTGGCGGTGGCTACACCTTC
>NA|TRBJ2-4|TRBV10-1|once
CASSEAGAKNIQYF
TGCGCCAGCAGTGAAGCAGGGGCCAAAAACATTCAGTACTTC
>NA|TRBJ1-1|TRBV30|NA
CAWNPGPRRAFF
TGTGCCTGGAATCCGGGACCCAGGAGGGCTTTCTTT
>NA|TRBJ1-2|TRBV27|NA
CASSPNQGYGYTF
TGTGCCAGCAGTCCAAACCAAGGCTATGGCTACACCTTC
>NA|TRBJ2-7|TRBV28|NA
CASSLGARQAYEQYF
TGTGCCAGCAGTTTGGGGGCCCGACAGGCCTACGAGCAGTACTTC